By share, the clone carrying this T cell receptor beta chain ranks as medium-sized. This sample was taken from a study of prognosis after radiotherapy for stage I lung cancer. The germline V gene encodes CDR1 SGHAT and CDR2 FQNNGV. Trimming took off 1 base at V and 0 bases at J, with 12 bases between the two ends. There are 16 residues in the CDR3. TCR beta CDR3 was amplified from genomic DNA by two-round multiplex PCR. During first-round PCR, primers specific to each TRBV and TRBJ gene were used. TCRdb reprocessed the multiplex PCR reads via MiXCR and lists one record per CDR3 protein. The data contain tens of thousands of distinct CDR3 sequences, less than 35% of them seen just once; the ten biggest clones take up 30% to 40%.

The source was PBMCs, collected before or after stereotactic body radiation therapy (not recorded which). The receptor was derived from a donor aged 50 or older with non-small cell lung cancer. This sequence joins TRBV11-2 and TRBJ1-1; D is undetermined. The CDR3 reads CASSLVQVGMNTEAFF. The CDR3 nucleotides are TGTGCCAGCAGCTTAGTACAAGTCGGAATGAACACTGAAGCTTTCTTT.